These 2 T cell receptor beta chains share one sample of origin, sequenced in a study of blood T cell repertoires in COVID-19. Profiled with immunoSEQ multiplex PCR; TCRdb holds only in-frame clones, not every one. The sample lists approximately 94,000 clones, 84% occurring once. The sequencing sample was made of peripheral blood. These receptors all come from a man aged 55-75 years with acute or convalescent COVID-19.

The V gene is TRBV18, the J gene TRBJ1-6; TRBD1 aligns across 7 bases. The CDR3 is made up of 13 amino acids. V lost 4 bases to trimming and J lost 6 bases; unmatched junction nucleotides: 0. Germline V gives CDR1 KGHSH, CDR2 LQKENI. The CDR3 nucleotides read TGTGCCAGCTCACGGGACAGTAATTCACCCCTCCACTTT. It translates to CASSRDSNSPLHF.

The J gene is TRBJ2-3, the V gene TRBV4-2; D is perhaps TRBD2 (5 bases). CDR3 length: 17 residues. With 0 bases removed from V and 0 bases from J, the gap between germline ends came to 13 bases. From germline, CDR1 is LGHNA and CDR2 YNFKEQ. The CDR3 DNA follows: TGTGCCAGCAGCCAAGATCTAGCAGTCGATAGCACAGATACGCAGTATTTT. This encodes CASSQDLAVDSTDTQYF.